This T cell receptor (beta chain) was identified during a study of cytomegalovirus exposure and HLA in healthy donors. Study context: Assignment to the Caucasian-associated ancestry cluster applied to around 82% of the approximately 360 genotyped donors.

About this clone: The antigen is undetermined.

It was with 60 Vbeta and 13 Jbeta primers that the PCR ran. Clones were read by immunoSEQ multiplex PCR, and TCRdb kept only the in-frame ones, dropping some. The sample shows about 120,000 clones, roughly 76% of them seen only once. General observations from the study: Cytomegalovirus association was listed for about 160 TCR beta chains.

Trimming removed 0 bases from V and 7 bases from J, with 6 bases in between. The germline V gene encodes CDR1 LGHNA and CDR2 YSLEER. This CDR3 comprises 13 residues. The sequence was obtained from a woman aged 45-65 years in good health and CMV-seronegative. Sequences were obtained from PBMCs. V gene TRBV4-3 combines with J gene TRBJ2-2; D uncertain. CDR3 DNA sequence: TGCGCCAGCAGCCAAGATCGTTTCGGGGAGCTGTTTTTT. Its translation is CASSQDRFGELFF.